The 30 T cell receptor beta chains below all came from one sample that was sequenced in a study of blood T cell repertoires in COVID-19. The repertoire was sequenced with immunoSEQ multiplex PCR; TCRdb's copy has only in-frame clones and lacks some. The sample lists roughly 110,000 clones, 80% to 90% occurring once. The sequencing sample was made of peripheral blood. All receptors derive from a man in his forties with acute or convalescent COVID-19.

V gene TRBV7-9 combines with J gene TRBJ1-4; no clear D gene. V lost 5 bases and J 6 bases, leaving 10 bases between the germline ends. The CDR3 has 13 amino acids. Germline V gene data show CDR1 as SEHNR and CDR2 as FQNEAQ (reference sequence). The CDR3 here is CASSGGPYEKLFF. The CDR3 DNA sequence: TGTGCCAGCAGCGGCGGGCCGTATGAAAAACTGTTTTTT.

The chain recombines TRBV6-5 with TRBJ2-5; tentatively, D is TRBD2 (5 bases). The CDR3 has 16 amino acids. The germline V gene has CDR1 MNHEY and CDR2 SVGAGI. V lost 2 bases to trimming and J lost 0 bases, with 13 bases between them. In DNA, the CDR3 is TGTGCCAGCAGTTACGCCTTCCGGGGAAACCAAGAGACCCAGTACTTC. It translates to CASSYAFRGNQETQYF.

This clone was detected only once. The chain links TRBV9 to TRBJ2-3; possible D gene TRBD2, 7 bases. Germline values: CDR1 SGDLS, CDR2 YYNGEE. The CDR3 contains 16 residues. Deletions cut 0 bases from V and 5 bases from J, with 16 bases between. Here the CDR3 reads CASSVAAGGRVDTQYF. The CDR3 DNA is TGTGCCAGCAGCGTAGCTGCCGGGGGGCGTGTAGATACGCAGTATTTT.

The chain employs TRBV7-9 and TRBJ2-5; TRBD1 matches at 8 bases. This CDR3 region has 15 residues. From germline, CDR1 is SEHNR and CDR2 FQNEAQ (reference sequence). With V trimmed by 6 bases and J by 2 bases, 8 bases remained unmatched. In nucleotides, the CDR3 is TGTGCCAGCAGGTCTAGACAGGGGCCTCAAGAGACCCAGTACTTC. Residues: CASRSRQGPQETQYF.

The chain links TRBV12-1 to TRBJ2-3; no DNA check was done on the table's D call, TRBD2. TRBV12-1 is assigned pseudogene status. The CDR3 runs to 18 residues. The chain's CDR3 is CASSFLSGGGERTDTQYF. In DNA, the CDR3 is TGTGCCAGCAGCTTTTTGTCGGGAGGAGGCGAGCGGACAGATACGCAGTATTTT.

The chain is built from TRBV29-1 and TRBJ2-5; D possibly corresponds to TRBD1 (6 bases). The CDR3 is made up of 13 amino acids. Trimming shortened V by 4 bases and J by 2 bases, and 11 bases separated the two germline ends. Germline V gene lookup returns CDR1 SQVTM and CDR2 ANQGSEA. CDR3 bases: TGCAGCGTTGGGGGACACGTACAAGAGACCCAGTACTTC. Translated, it gives CSVGGHVQETQYF.

This chain joins TRBV7-2 and TRBJ1-2; TRBD1 aligns across 7 bases. This CDR3 spans 15 amino acids. The germline CDR1 and CDR2 sequences are SGHTA and FQGNSA. Trimming at V came to 6 bases and at J to 5 bases, leaving 12 bases not matched to a gene. The CDR3, as DNA: TGTGCCAGCAGTTCCGGGACAGCGAACCCTTATGGCTACACCTTC. Its protein is CASSSGTANPYGYTF.

The chain is built from TRBV19 and TRBJ1-1, with 7 bases fitting TRBD1. The V gene's germline CDR1 is LNHDA and CDR2 SQIVND (reference sequence). The CDR3 has 14 residues. J gave up 1 base and V 6 bases, and 5 bases lay outside the gene matches. Written as DNA, the CDR3 is TGTGCCAGTAGGGAGACAGGGACGAACACTGAAGCTTTCTTT. It specifies CASRETGTNTEAFF.

On this clone: The germline gene is not matched at one end of the junction; a read error may be the cause. The chain joins TRBV2 to TRBJ1-2; possibly TRBD1 for D (6 bases). This CDR3 comprises 14 residues. Looked up from germline, CDR1 is SNHLY and CDR2 is FYNNEI. The CDR3 DNA is TGTGTCAGCAGAAGACAGGACGGAAACTATGGCTACACCTTC. This codes for CVSRRQDGNYGYTF.

The V gene is TRBV7-2, the J gene TRBJ2-5; 10 bases align to TRBD2. V dropped 3 bases and J dropped 4; count of bases not matched to a gene: 5. The CDR3 is 15 residues long. Germline V gene lookup returns CDR1 SGHTA and CDR2 FQGNSA. CDR3 sequence (DNA): TGTGCCAGCAGCTTTAGCGGGGGGAACCTAGAGACCCAGTACTTC. Amino acid sequence: CASSFSGGNLETQYF.

The chain joins TRBV9 to TRBJ1-1; no clear D gene. CDR1 SGDLS and CDR2 YYNGEE come from the germline V gene. Trimming shortened V by 4 bases and J by 0 bases, and 19 bases separated the two germline ends. The CDR3 spans 17 residues. DNA for the CDR3: TGTGCCAGCAGCCGGCAGTGGGAGACCGTTCTGAACACTGAAGCTTTCTTT. Translating gives CASSRQWETVLNTEAFF.

The rearrangement joins TRBV4-2 to TRBJ2-1, with TRBD2 identical over 7 bases. The CDR3 sequence is 15 residues long. The trim removed 0 bases at V and 7 bases at J, leaving 6 bases unmatched. CDR1 and CDR2 (germline): LGHNA, YNFKEQ. DNA of the CDR3: TGTGCCAGCAGCCAAGATGGGCGGGAGCGGAATGAGCAGTTCTTC. It encodes CASSQDGRERNEQFF.

The chain combines TRBV5-1 with TRBJ2-1; unclear D gene. The V end lost 3 bases, the J end lost 5 bases, and 3 bases lay between the germline ends. Germline-derived CDR1 and CDR2 are SGHRS and YFSETQ. The CDR3 sequence is 11 residues long. The CDR3 here is CASSSNNEQFF. CDR3 nucleotides: TGCGCCAGCAGCTCAAACAATGAGCAGTTCTTC.

In its sample, this clone was seen once. The chain joins TRBV3-1 (or the pseudogene TRBV3-2) to TRBJ1-6; D is possibly TRBD1 (6 bases). V was shortened by 4 bases and J by 10 bases, with 11 bases between the two germline ends. This CDR3 region has 13 residues. CDR1 and CDR2 (germline): LGHDT, YNNKEL (reference sequence). The CDR3 protein is CASSLRTESPLHF. DNA of the CDR3: TGTGCCAGCAGCCTCCGGACAGAATCACCCCTCCACTTT.

The V and J genes are TRBV9 and TRBJ2-6; no reliable D call. Trimming removed 0 bases from V and 4 bases from J, with 8 bases in between. CDR1 and CDR2 (germline): SGDLS, YYNGEE. The CDR3 runs to 15 residues. The CDR3 loop reads CASSVDLAGANVLTF. The CDR3 nucleotides read TGTGCCAGCAGCGTAGATCTGGCCGGGGCCAACGTCCTGACTTTC.

This clone has only a few counts. The chain recombines TRBV6-1 with TRBJ2-5; TRBD2 might be the D (6 bases). Germline-derived CDR1 and CDR2 are MNHNS and SASEGT. This CDR3 spans 14 amino acids. The V and J ends lost 3 bases and 5 bases respectively, with 13 bases between them. The CDR3 bases are TGTGCCAGCAGTGAGAGGGGACGGGAGGAGACCCAGTACTTC. Amino acids: CASSERGREETQYF.

The chain combines TRBV19 with TRBJ2-1; 11 nucleotides line up with TRBD2. Germline V gene lookup returns CDR1 LNHDA and CDR2 SQIVND (reference sequence). V lost 3 bases, J lost 7 bases, and 8 bases stayed unmatched. The CDR3 extends over 16 amino acids. CDR3: CASSILSGGGLNEQFF. In nucleotides, the CDR3 is TGTGCCAGTAGTATTCTTAGCGGGGGGGGCCTAAATGAGCAGTTCTTC.

The V call is TRBV20-1, the J call TRBJ2-5; unclear D gene. The CDR3 is 14 residues long. Per germline, CDR1 DFQATT and CDR2 SNEGSKA (reference sequence). V lost 3 bases and J 9 bases, leaving 20 bases between the germline ends. As DNA, the CDR3 is TGCAGTGCTAGTCCGGTATCCCTAGGTGGGTCCCAGTACTTC. It yields the protein CSASPVSLGGSQYF.

The CDR3, as DNA: TGTGCCAGCACCCAACACGGGAGATGCGCAGATACGCAGTATTTT. It encodes CASTQHGRCADTQYF. The chain recombines TRBV6-4 with TRBJ2-3, with D perhaps TRBD2 (6 bases). CDR1 MRHNA and CDR2 SNTAGT come from the germline V gene. V shed 7 bases and J shed 4 bases, with 18 bases lying between them. The CDR3 is made up of 15 amino acids.

This chain joins TRBV25-1 and TRBJ1-5; D not certain. The CDR3 spans 13 residues. Deletions cut 8 bases from V and 3 bases from J, with 11 bases between. CDR1 is MGHDK and CDR2 is SYGVNS in the germline V gene. The CDR3 reads CASGQHDNQPQHF. DNA of the CDR3: TGTGCCAGCGGGCAGCATGACAATCAGCCCCAGCATTTT.

The genes are TRBV25-1 and TRBJ1-5, with D perhaps TRBD1 (5 bases). V was shortened by 4 bases and J by 5 bases, with 21 bases between the two germline ends. Germline V gene lookup returns CDR1 MGHDK and CDR2 SYGVNS. CDR3 size: 17 residues. The CDR3 spells CASSGLPGADTDQPQHF. As DNA, the CDR3 is TGTGCCAGCAGTGGACTCCCGGGCGCGGACACCGATCAGCCCCAGCATTTT.

This chain uses TRBV4-3 with TRBJ2-3, with D unclear. Germline assignment: CDR1 LGHNA and CDR2 YSLEER. The CDR3 loop spans 13 amino acids. V was shortened by 1 base and J by 6 bases, with 8 bases between the two germline ends. The CDR3: CASSQGEADTQYF. Written as DNA, the CDR3 is TGCGCCAGCAGCCAAGGCGAAGCGGATACGCAGTATTTT.

V gene TRBV6-6 combines with J gene TRBJ1-3; D is undetermined. The CDR3 is 17 residues long. V was cut by 5 bases and J by 0 bases, with 17 bases left in between. From germline, CDR1 is MNHNY and CDR2 SVGAGI (reference sequence). The CDR3 nucleotides read TGTGCCAGCAGTCCCGGTGGGTTTAGCGTCTCTGGAAACACCATATATTTT. It yields the protein CASSPGGFSVSGNTIYF.

This rearrangement joins TRBV9 to TRBJ2-1; 10 bases map to TRBD2. CDR1 and CDR2 from the germline V gene are SGDLS and YYNGEE. The CDR3 is 15 residues long. The V and J ends lost 0 bases and 3 bases, in that order; junction bases with no gene match: 0. Here the CDR3 reads CASSVGTSGYNEQFF. CDR3 in DNA: TGTGCCAGCAGCGTAGGGACTAGCGGCTACAATGAGCAGTTCTTC.

The genes are TRBV5-6 and TRBJ2-1, with D perhaps matching TRBD1 (6 bases). Germline V gene sequence: CDR1 SGHDT, CDR2 YYEEEE. Trimming left V 0 bases short and J 4 bases short, with 17 bases between. The CDR3 has 17 residues. In nucleotides, the CDR3 is TGTGCCAGCAGCTTGGGGTGGGCAGGGGATGATTACAATGAGCAGTTCTTC. It translates to CASSLGWAGDDYNEQFF.

The chain links TRBV7-8 to TRBJ1-2; D may be TRBD1 (5 bases). Trimming removed 2 bases from V and 7 bases from J, with 23 bases in between. Looked up from germline, CDR1 is SGHVS and CDR2 is FQNEAQ. CDR3 length: 17 residues. CDR3 sequence reads: CASSLSSGTGGSSGYTF. The CDR3, as DNA: TGTGCCAGCAGCTTAAGCTCGGGGACGGGGGGATCTAGTGGCTACACCTTC.

V usage is TRBV7-9 and J usage is TRBJ2-3, with 7 bases lining up with TRBD2. CDR1 is SEHNR, CDR2 FQNEAQ, per germline (reference sequence). V lost 4 bases and J lost 3; bases outside the gene matches: 19. This CDR3 region has 19 residues. CDR3 in DNA: TGTGCCAGCAGCTCCCAATCCCAAAGACTAGCTTTGGAGACAGATACGCAGTATTTT. Encoded protein: CASSSQSQRLALETDTQYF.

The gene calls are TRBV28 and TRBJ1-4; the match to TRBD1 covers 9 bases. J gave up 8 bases and V 0 bases, and 4 bases lay outside the gene matches. Germline V gives CDR1 MDHEN, CDR2 SYDVKM. The CDR3 loop spans 15 amino acids. The chain's CDR3 is CASSLWTGGREKLFF. The CDR3 nucleotides read TGTGCCAGCAGTTTATGGACAGGGGGAAGAGAAAAACTGTTTTTT.

V usage is TRBV9 and J usage is TRBJ2-3, with 8 bases fitting TRBD1. There are 15 residues in the CDR3. The junction had 2 bases not matched to a gene; V was cut back by 2 bases and J by 0 bases. Germline V gene lookup returns CDR1 SGDLS and CDR2 YYNGEE. The CDR3 nucleotides are TGTGCCAGCAGCGTCGGGACAGGTAGCACAGATACGCAGTATTTT. Residues: CASSVGTGSTDTQYF.

Details on this clone: The same CDR3 also results from other DNA sequences found in this sample. V gene TRBV3-1 (or the pseudogene TRBV3-2) combines with J gene TRBJ2-5, with 14 nucleotides matching TRBD2. CDR3 size: 17 residues. Germline trimming cut 1 base from V and 1 base from J; bases unmatched to any gene: 2. Per germline, CDR1 LGHDT and CDR2 YNNKEL (reference sequence). CDR3 in amino acids: CASSQGLAGGPQETQYF. CDR3 DNA: TGTGCCAGCAGCCAAGGACTAGCGGGGGGGCCCCAAGAGACCCAGTACTTC.